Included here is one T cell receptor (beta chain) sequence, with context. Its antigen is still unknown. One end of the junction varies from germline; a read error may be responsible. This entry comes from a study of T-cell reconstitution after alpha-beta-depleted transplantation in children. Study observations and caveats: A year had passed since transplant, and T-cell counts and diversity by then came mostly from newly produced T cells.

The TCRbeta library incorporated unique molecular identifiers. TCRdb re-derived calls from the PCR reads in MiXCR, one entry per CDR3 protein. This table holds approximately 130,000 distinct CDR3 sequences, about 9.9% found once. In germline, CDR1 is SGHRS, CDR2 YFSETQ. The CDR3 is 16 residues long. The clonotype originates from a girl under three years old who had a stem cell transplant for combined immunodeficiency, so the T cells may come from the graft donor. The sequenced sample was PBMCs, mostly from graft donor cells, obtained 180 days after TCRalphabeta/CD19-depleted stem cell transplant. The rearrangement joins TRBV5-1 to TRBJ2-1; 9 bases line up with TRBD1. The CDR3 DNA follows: TGCGCCAGCAGCCATGTCCGAGGACAGGGGAATAATGACCAGTTCTTC. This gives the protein CASSHVRGQGNNDQFF.